The 8 T cell receptor beta chains given below trace back to one sample, sequenced in a study of early T cells in non-severe SARS-CoV-2 infection. Using its own MiXCR run on the 5' RACE reads, TCRdb lists one record per CDR3 protein. The sample has 70,000 to 85,000 distinct CDR3 sequences; 9.5% to 13% are singletons. Sample: whole blood. The receptors here all came from an adult who was a healthcare worker with PCR-confirmed SARS-CoV-2 infection or an uninfected control (not recorded which).

In this sample, this clonotype turned up a few times. The chain links TRBV20-1 to TRBJ1-4, with D tentatively TRBD1 (5 bases). The CDR3 has 15 amino acids. The V gene's germline CDR1 is DFQATT and CDR2 SNEGSKA (reference sequence). Trimming pared 0 bases from V and 5 bases from J, leaving 13 bases between. CDR3 sequence (DNA): TGCAGTGCTAGAGATGTGAGGGGATTAAATGAAAAACTGTTTTTT. Translated, it gives CSARDVRGLNEKLFF.

CDR3 in DNA: TGCAGTGCTAGAGATCCAGGGACTAGCGGCCTCACCGGGGAGCTGTTTTTT. Amino acid sequence: CSARDPGTSGLTGELFF. The chain combines TRBV20-1 with TRBJ2-2; 11 bases align to TRBD2. Germline CDR1 reads DFQATT; CDR2 reads SNEGSKA (reference sequence). J lost 4 bases, V lost 0 bases, and 7 bases had no gene match. The CDR3 contains 17 residues.

This clonotype was detected a few times. The chain carries TRBV6-6 and TRBJ2-1; 7 nucleotides align to TRBD2. V gave up 4 bases and J gave up 4 bases; unmatched junction bases: 10. The CDR3 spans 16 residues. Germline V gives CDR1 MNHNY, CDR2 SVGAGI (reference sequence). The CDR3, as DNA: TGTGCCAGCAGTTTGCCTACTAGCGCCCTTTACAATGAGCAGTTCTTC. It translates to CASSLPTSALYNEQFF.

The chain has TRBV9 and TRBJ2-3; 9 nucleotides align to TRBD2. The junction had 5 bases not matched to a gene; V was cut back by 3 bases and J by 0 bases. The CDR3 loop spans 16 amino acids. CDR1 SGDLS and CDR2 YYNGEE come from the germline V gene. CDR3 residues: CASSASSGGSTDTQYF. CDR3 nucleotides: TGTGCCAGCAGCGCAAGTAGCGGGGGTAGCACAGATACGCAGTATTTT.

This clonotype was picked up many times. The rearrangement links TRBV9 to TRBJ2-1; TRBD2 agrees at 7 bases. The CDR3 extends over 17 amino acids. Germline V gives CDR1 SGDLS, CDR2 YYNGEE. V shed 0 bases, J shed 4 bases, and the junction held 10 bases outside the gene matches. DNA for the CDR3: TGTGCCAGCAGCGTAGGACCCCGACTAGCCGATTACAATGAGCAGTTCTTC. It codes for CASSVGPRLADYNEQFF. The entire variable domain, with the rest obtained from reference TRBV9 and TRBJ2-1, is as follows: DSGVTQTPKHLITATGQRVTLRCSPRSGDLSVYWYQQSLDQGLQFLIQYYNGEERAKGNILERFSAQQFPDLHSELNLSSLELGDSALYFCASSVGPRLADYNEQFFGPGTRLTVL.

The rearrangement uses TRBV6-5 and TRBJ2-1, with D possibly being TRBD1 (6 bases). V was cut by 5 bases and J by 8 bases, with 10 bases left in between. Germline CDR1 and CDR2: MNHEY and SVGAGI. The CDR3 sequence is 12 residues long. Here the CDR3 DNA reads TGTGCCAGCAGTCTTCAGGGGCATGAGCAGTTCTTC. This encodes CASSLQGHEQFF.

This clonotype was recorded many times. The CDR3 DNA reads as TGTGCAAGTCGCTTAGCGCTAAACCGAGAGACCCAGTACTTC. Its protein product is CASRLALNRETQYF. The J gene is TRBJ2-5, the V gene TRBV12-2. TRBV12-2 is a pseudogene locus. The CDR3 spans 14 residues.

This rearrangement joins TRBV19 to TRBJ2-5; no clear D gene. This CDR3 region has 15 residues. CDR1 LNHDA and CDR2 SQIVND come from the germline V gene (reference sequence). Trimming shortened V by 7 bases and J by 5 bases, and 20 bases separated the two germline ends. The CDR3 protein is CASTPSRRAGETQYF. CDR3 in DNA: TGTGCCAGTACCCCCTCGCGTCGGGCTGGGGAGACCCAGTACTTC. Using reference TRBV19 and TRBJ2-5 for the parts outside the CDR3, the full variable domain is DGGITQSPKYLFRKEGQNVTLSCEQNLNHDAMYWYRQDPGQGLRLIYYSQIVNDFQKGDIAEGYSVSREKKESFPLTVTSAQKNPTAFYLCASTPSRRAGETQYFGPGTRLLVL.